This is a list of T cell receptor beta chains from one sample in a study of blood T cells in healthy people across ages. In TCRdb, the 5' RACE reads were re-called with MiXCR into one record per CDR3 protein. The sample has approximately 1,000,000 distinct CDR3 sequences, 40% to 55% seen once. The sample comprised blood. These receptors came from a woman aged 60 to 75 in good health. Both conserved end residues are part of each CDR3. D genes are given only for firm matches. Rows give clone size only sometimes, using once, few, many, or a class for an expanded clone.

TRBV2	TRBJ2-7	.	.	CASSVMGNEQYF
TRBV9	TRBJ2-3	.	.	CASSPHLLEVTDTQYF
TRBV20-1	TRBJ2-5	TRBD2	few	CSARDGLAGGPWQETQYF
TRBV12-3/TRBV12-4	TRBJ1-1	.	.	CASSLVTGPLNTEAFF
TRBV5-1	TRBJ2-1	TRBD2	.	CASRVAGDYNEQFF
TRBV5-1	TRBJ2-5	TRBD2	few	CASSLAVSGGLGQYF
TRBV27	TRBJ2-7	TRBD2	few	CASSTTSGRTYEQYF
TRBV18	TRBJ2-5	.	.	CASSRRGGRFQETQYF
TRBV3-1	TRBJ2-1	TRBD2	few	CASSSGTSMSYEQFF
TRBV27	TRBJ1-5	TRBD1	.	CASGTGYQPQHF
TRBV5-5	TRBJ2-7	TRBD2	once	CASSLVVVTSGSDEQYF
TRBV7-8	TRBJ1-2	.	.	CASSLIKSSRVNYGYTF
TRBV13	TRBJ2-7	TRBD2	.	CVSSLLTSVGSYEQYF
TRBV10-3	TRBJ2-5	.	.	CAIRSGQETQYF
TRBV5-1	TRBJ2-3	.	many	CASSLRSSTDTQYF
TRBV29-1	TRBJ1-4	TRBD1	few	CSTRTGGSNEKLFF
TRBV20-1	.	TRBD2	.	CSAHKREAQNEQYF
TRBV20-1	TRBJ1-6	.	.	CSARARRGRYNSPLHF
TRBV28	TRBJ1-2	.	.	CASRPTGSRDGYTF
TRBV7-2	TRBJ2-7	TRBD2	many	CASSTRVSGKGEQYF
TRBV5-1	TRBJ1-1	TRBD1	.	CASSLETGGNTEAFF
TRBV21-1	TRBJ1-4	.	few	CASSSPTGPNEKLFF
TRBV10-3	.	TRBD1	once	CATSERQGIIEQYF
TRBV7-9	TRBJ2-7	TRBD1	few	CASSSGTDTYEQYF
TRBV20-1	TRBJ2-3	TRBD2	.	CSVAGTSGRATDTQYF
TRBV9	TRBJ2-7	.	.	CASSMGQASYEQYF
TRBV12-3/TRBV12-4	TRBJ2-7	TRBD2	few	CASSPIAGGPYEQYF
TRBV29-1	TRBJ1-2	.	once	CSVGGSAGNYGYTF
TRBV27	TRBJ2-3	TRBD1	.	CASIRDRGLSDTQYF
TRBV6-2/TRBV6-3	TRBJ2-1	.	few	CASRISGENEQFF
TRBV14	TRBJ2-4	TRBD2	.	CASSPFGLAGVEQYF
TRBV11-2	TRBJ2-7	.	few	CASSLVTGMSYEQYF
TRBV5-5	TRBJ2-3	.	.	CASSVAGAVDTQYF
TRBV29-1	TRBJ1-1	.	few	CSVERGGTEAFF
TRBV3-1	TRBJ2-4	.	few	CASSLGASLNIQYF
TRBV20-1	TRBJ2-5	TRBD2	.	CGAPGLAQETQYF
TRBV5-6	TRBJ2-7	TRBD2	.	CASSSSGRGYNEQYF
TRBV6-6	TRBJ2-5	.	few	CASSYSRIQETQYF
TRBV20-1	TRBJ2-1	TRBD2	.	CSAFNLAGGPVNEQFF
TRBV14	TRBJ1-1	.	.	CASSQGRGRFVAFF
TRBV27	.	.	few	CASSFSRAGYEQYF
TRBV4-1	TRBJ2-1	TRBD2	.	CASARGLAATTGQFF
TRBV12-3/TRBV12-4	TRBJ2-4	TRBD2	.	CASSLSFGTSGKIKNIQYF
TRBV10-2	TRBJ2-5	TRBD2	.	CATRGLASQETQYF
TRBV28	TRBJ2-7	.	few	CASSADPWAYEQYF
TRBV5-1	TRBJ1-6	.	.	CASSLGDVGNSPLHF
TRBV11-2	TRBJ2-3	TRBD2	.	CASSYRTSGRADTQYF
TRBV12-3/TRBV12-4	TRBJ1-6	.	.	CASRPGRARFGNSPLHF
TRBV4-1	TRBJ1-2	.	.	CASSQGREPFYGYTF
TRBV12-3/TRBV12-4	TRBJ1-2	TRBD1	few	CASSYPGQGVHGYTF
TRBV24-1	TRBJ1-2	.	.	CATSDGSAYGYTF
TRBV5-1	TRBJ2-7	TRBD1	.	CASSYAAAGQGNYEQYF
TRBV2	TRBJ2-7	.	.	CASSELARSSYEQYF
TRBV20-1	TRBJ2-7	.	few	CSVLGGESYEQYF
TRBV20-1	TRBJ2-7	TRBD2	.	CSAGRAGAPRSSYEQYF
TRBV7-9	TRBJ1-1	.	.	CASRPTGGFGTEAFF
TRBV5-6	TRBJ2-1	.	.	CASSLASDSSYNEQFF
TRBV27	TRBJ2-3	TRBD2	few	CASSLLAGDTQYF
TRBV3-1	TRBJ2-7	.	few	CASSQDVRGIYEQYF
TRBV12-5	TRBJ2-1	.	.	CASGLSLGNEQFF